This TCR beta chain derives from a study of T cells in tumors after PD-1 blockade. Across the study: Daily vismodegib 150 mg continued in a subset of anti-PD-1-treated patients. Overall study results and limits: Some novel exhausted tumor clones appeared in pre-treatment blood, suggesting peripheral recruitment.

Points on this clone: Its target is unknown.

Profiling relied on immunoSEQ multiplex PCR, and the TCRdb table lists in-frame clones only, not all of them. The sample yields around 45,000 clones, approximately 79% seen once. Germline CDR1 reads MNHEY; CDR2 reads SVGAGI. The CDR3 totals 11 residues. The germline V and J ends were trimmed by 6 bases and 6 bases, with 8 bases remaining between them. This TCR was sampled from a human donor with basal cell carcinoma. V gene TRBV6-5 combines with J gene TRBJ2-5; tentative D call: TRBD2 (6 bases). The source was PBMCs, collected before anti-PD-1 treatment. For the CDR3, the DNA is TGTGCCAGCAGCGGGGGTCAGACCCAGTACTTC. Amino acid sequence: CASSGGQTQYF.